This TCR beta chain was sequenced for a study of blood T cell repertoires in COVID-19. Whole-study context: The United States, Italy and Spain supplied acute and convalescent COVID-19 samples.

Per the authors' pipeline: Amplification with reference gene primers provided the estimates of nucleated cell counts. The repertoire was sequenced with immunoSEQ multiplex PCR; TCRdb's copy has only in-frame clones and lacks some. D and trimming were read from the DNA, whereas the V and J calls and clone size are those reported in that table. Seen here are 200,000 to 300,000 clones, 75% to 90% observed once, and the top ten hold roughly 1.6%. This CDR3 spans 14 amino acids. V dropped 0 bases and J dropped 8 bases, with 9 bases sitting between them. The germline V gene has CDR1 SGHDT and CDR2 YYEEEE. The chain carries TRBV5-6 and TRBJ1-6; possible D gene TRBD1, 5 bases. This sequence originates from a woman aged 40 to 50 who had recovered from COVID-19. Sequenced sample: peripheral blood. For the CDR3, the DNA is TGTGCCAGCAGCTTGGCAGGGCTTGATTCACCCCTCCACTTT. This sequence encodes CASSLAGLDSPLHF.